The clone carrying this T cell receptor (beta chain) was detected once. Patients at the Seattle site were enrolled during active infection and followed longitudinally. This CDR3 is built from 16 residues. Germline CDR1 MDHEN, CDR2 SYDVKM. Trimming at V came to 5 bases and at J to 4 bases, leaving 6 bases not matched to a gene. Methods used by the authors: From reference gene primer amplification, estimates of nucleated cell counts were derived. Sequenced by immunoSEQ multiplex PCR; TCRdb stores in-frame clones only, minus some. D and trimming were read from the DNA, whereas the V and J calls and clone size are those reported in that table. Among some 200,000 clones listed, 80% to 90% were seen once. This sample stems from a study of blood T cell repertoires in COVID-19. Study in general: Both acute and convalescent COVID-19 samples were obtained from the United States, Italy and Spain.

The V call is TRBV28, the J call TRBJ2-3, with 13 bases lining up with TRBD2. Sequenced material: peripheral blood. The receptor was derived from a woman of 80 years or more with COVID-19, enrolled during active disease. CDR3 region: CASSLGLAGEADTQYF. DNA for the CDR3: TGTGCCAGCAGTCTAGGACTAGCGGGAGAGGCAGATACGCAGTATTTT.